This TCR beta chain is from a study of blood T cell repertoires in COVID-19. CDR1 LGHNT and CDR2 FRNRAP come from the germline V gene. The V end was cut by 5 bases, the J end by 0 bases, with 17 bases between. The CDR3 is made up of 17 amino acids. The repertoire was sequenced with immunoSEQ multiplex PCR; TCRdb's copy has only in-frame clones and lacks some. The sample includes some 250,000 clones, more than 85% of them seen just once. The V gene is TRBV12-5, the J gene TRBJ2-1; tentatively, D is TRBD2 (6 bases). The source of this sequence is a man aged 40-55 years who had recovered from COVID-19. What was sequenced was PBMCs or T cells enriched from blood (not recorded which). CDR3 residues: CASGPYSGTISYNEQFF. The CDR3 nucleotides read TGTGCTAGTGGTCCGTATAGCGGTACAATCTCCTACAATGAGCAGTTCTTC.